These T cell receptor beta chains were read from a single sample in a study of molecular identifiers for immune sequencing clone quantification. TCRdb passed the PCR reads through MiXCR, listing each CDR3 protein once. The top ten hold 0.7% to 1% of the sample, which has about half a million distinct CDR3 sequences, 20% to 25% seen once. Sequenced material: naive CD8+ T cells from blood, with Jurkat cell RNA spiked in. The receptor set was obtained from a human donor in good health. Some libraries in this study had Jurkat cell RNA spiked in. Each CDR3 is given with its conserved first and last residue. The order of the fields is clone size, V gene, D gene, J gene, CDR3 protein, CDR3 DNA. D genes are given only for firm matches. Not all rows give a size; the values are once, few, many and, for expanded clones, a class.

clone size: many; V gene: TRBV29-1; D gene: TRBD1; J gene: TRBJ1-2; CDR3 protein: CSVETGINYGYTF; CDR3 DNA: TGCAGCGTTGAGACAGGGATTAACTATGGCTACACCTTC
clone size: many; V gene: TRBV7-2; D gene: NA; J gene: TRBJ2-7; CDR3 protein: CASSLFTGEQYF; CDR3 DNA: TGTGCCAGCAGCTTATTTACTGGCGAGCAGTACTTC
clone size: NA; V gene: TRBV7-9; D gene: NA; J gene: TRBJ2-7; CDR3 protein: CASSDPHDGFPYEQYF; CDR3 DNA: TGTGCCAGCAGCGACCCGCACGATGGATTTCCCTACGAGCAGTACTTC
clone size: many; V gene: TRBV4-1; D gene: TRBD1; J gene: TRBJ1-5; CDR3 protein: CASSQRRGGDSQPQHF; CDR3 DNA: TGCGCCAGCAGTCAACGCAGGGGGGGTGATTCTCAGCCCCAGCATTTT
clone size: NA; V gene: TRBV9; D gene: NA; J gene: TRBJ2-7; CDR3 protein: CASSARGGPYEQYF; CDR3 DNA: TGTGCCAGCAGCGCGCGAGGAGGGCCCTACGAGCAGTACTTC
clone size: many; V gene: TRBV5-1; D gene: NA; J gene: TRBJ2-3; CDR3 protein: CASSLESSDTQYF; CDR3 DNA: TGTGCCAGCAGCTTGGAAAGCTCTGATACGCAGTATTTT
clone size: many; V gene: TRBV7-9; D gene: NA; J gene: TRBJ1-4; CDR3 protein: CASSLELQSDEKLFF; CDR3 DNA: TGTGCCAGCAGCTTAGAGCTCCAGTCGGATGAAAAACTGTTTTTT
clone size: once; V gene: TRBV12-3/TRBV12-4; D gene: NA; J gene: TRBJ2-7; CDR3 protein: CASSSGINTYEQYF; CDR3 DNA: TGTGCCAGCAGTTCCGGGATTAATACCTACGAGCAGTACTTC
clone size: few; V gene: TRBV6-5; D gene: TRBD1; J gene: TRBJ2-2; CDR3 protein: CASSYSGTGGSNTGELFF; CDR3 DNA: TGTGCCAGCAGTTACTCCGGGACAGGGGGATCGAACACCGGGGAGCTGTTTTTT
clone size: NA; V gene: TRBV27; D gene: NA; J gene: TRBJ2-2; CDR3 protein: CASSALMVYTGGLFF; CDR3 DNA: TGTGCCAGCAGCGCATTGATGGTCTATACCGGGGGGCTGTTTTTT
clone size: few; V gene: TRBV9; D gene: NA; J gene: TRBJ2-5; CDR3 protein: CASSVGGLEETQYF; CDR3 DNA: TGTGCCAGCAGCGTAGGGGGTTTAGAAGAGACCCAGTACTTC
clone size: few; V gene: TRBV20-1; D gene: NA; J gene: TRBJ2-5; CDR3 protein: CSAEGDTRPETQYF; CDR3 DNA: TGCAGTGCCGAGGGAGACACTCGCCCGGAGACCCAGTACTTC
clone size: many; V gene: TRBV2; D gene: NA; J gene: TRBJ2-6; CDR3 protein: CASSETANSGANVLTF; CDR3 DNA: TGTGCCAGCAGTGAGACAGCCAACTCTGGGGCCAACGTCCTGACTTTC
clone size: NA; V gene: TRBV15; D gene: TRBD2; J gene: TRBJ2-2; CDR3 protein: CATSQAGGPAGELFF; CDR3 DNA: TGTGCCACCAGCCAAGCGGGGGGCCCAGCCGGGGAGCTGTTTTTT
clone size: few; V gene: TRBV11-2; D gene: NA; J gene: TRBJ1-1; CDR3 protein: CASRRVTEAFF; CDR3 DNA: TGTGCCAGCAGGAGGGTCACTGAAGCTTTCTTT
clone size: many; V gene: TRBV3-1; D gene: TRBD2; J gene: TRBJ2-7; CDR3 protein: CASSHGAPAGDYEQYF; CDR3 DNA: TGTGCCAGCAGCCATGGGGCTCCGGCGGGAGACTACGAGCAGTACTTC
clone size: many; V gene: TRBV7-2; D gene: NA; J gene: TRBJ2-7; CDR3 protein: CASSLAVSGEQYF; CDR3 DNA: TGTGCCAGCAGCTTAGCTGTGTCGGGGGAGCAGTACTTC
clone size: many; V gene: TRBV5-5; D gene: NA; J gene: TRBJ2-7; CDR3 protein: CASSPILAGYEQYF; CDR3 DNA: TGTGCCAGCAGCCCAATTTTGGCCGGCTACGAGCAGTACTTC
clone size: NA; V gene: TRBV19; D gene: NA; J gene: TRBJ1-1; CDR3 protein: CASSIAMNTEAFF; CDR3 DNA: TGTGCCAGTAGTATAGCCATGAACACTGAAGCTTTCTTT
clone size: many; V gene: TRBV28; D gene: NA; J gene: TRBJ1-1; CDR3 protein: CASTGGQYMNTEAFF; CDR3 DNA: TGTGCCAGCACAGGCGGACAGTACATGAACACTGAAGCTTTCTTT
clone size: few; V gene: TRBV9; D gene: TRBD1; J gene: TRBJ1-1; CDR3 protein: CASSPQTGGHTEAFF; CDR3 DNA: TGTGCCAGCAGCCCTCAGACAGGGGGACACACTGAAGCTTTCTTT
clone size: few; V gene: TRBV12-3/TRBV12-4; D gene: TRBD1; J gene: TRBJ1-2; CDR3 protein: CASSLGDRVHGYTF; CDR3 DNA: TGTGCCAGCAGTTTGGGAGACAGGGTTCATGGCTACACCTTC
clone size: few; V gene: TRBV10-3; D gene: TRBD1; J gene: TRBJ1-2; CDR3 protein: CAISEPWTGANYGYTF; CDR3 DNA: TGTGCCATCAGTGAGCCTTGGACAGGGGCAAACTATGGCTACACCTTC